Reported below is one T cell receptor (beta chain). Its antigen remains unidentified. The sample is drawn from a study of shared clonotypes between healthy human individuals. Findings of the study overall: Only a few donors were included, so the genetic and exposure-history diversity represented was limited.

There are 15 residues in the CDR3. V lost 6 bases and J lost 3; bases outside the gene matches: 9. Looked up from germline, CDR1 is MDHEN and CDR2 is SYDVKM. Naive CD8 cells were CD45RO-negative, positively selected for CCR7, excluding terminally differentiated effector memory CD45RA+ cells. It was 150 to 200 ng DNA, approximately 28,000 T cell genomes, that sorted-subset replicate PCRs used. Data came from immunoSEQ multiplex PCR; TCRdb stores just in-frame clones and leaves some out. Altogether about 800,000 clones are present, 90% to 97% being singletons, with the ten largest covering around 0.25%.

This clonotype was obtained from a man in his thirties or forties in good health. Sequencing was carried out using naive CD8+ T cells sorted from blood. V is TRBV28 and J is TRBJ2-7; 9 positions match TRBD1. CDR3 amino acids: CASRQPDRGYYEQYF. For the CDR3, the DNA is TGTGCCAGCAGACAGCCCGACAGGGGGTACTACGAGCAGTACTTC.